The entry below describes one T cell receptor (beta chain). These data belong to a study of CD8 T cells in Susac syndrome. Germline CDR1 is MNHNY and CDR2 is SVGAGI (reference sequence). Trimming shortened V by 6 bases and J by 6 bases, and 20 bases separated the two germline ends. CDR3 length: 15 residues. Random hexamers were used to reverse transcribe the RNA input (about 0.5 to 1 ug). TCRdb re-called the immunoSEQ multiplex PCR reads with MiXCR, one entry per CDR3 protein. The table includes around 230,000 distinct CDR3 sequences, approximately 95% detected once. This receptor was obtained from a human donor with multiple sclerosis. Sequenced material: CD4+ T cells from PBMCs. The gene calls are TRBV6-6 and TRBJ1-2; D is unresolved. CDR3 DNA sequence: TGTGCCAGCAGCCCGGCAGGCGGAGGACTGAATGGCTACACCTTC. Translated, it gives CASSPAGGGLNGYTF.